The 21 T cell receptor beta chains given below trace back to one sample, sequenced in a study of STAT5B mutations in CD4+ large granular lymphocyte leukemia. Profiled with immunoSEQ multiplex PCR; TCRdb holds only in-frame clones, not every one. The sample has tens of thousands of clones, 70% to 90% seen once; the top ten hold roughly 4.5%. The sequenced sample was CD4+ T cells from blood buffy coats. Receptors originate from a human donor in good health.

The chain uses TRBV14 and TRBJ1-4; 7 positions agree with TRBD1. The CDR3 loop spans 15 amino acids. The V segment lost 4 bases and the J segment 11 bases; nucleotides outside the gene matches: 13. Germline V gene data show CDR1 as SGHDN and CDR2 as FVKESK. CDR3 nucleotides: TGTGCCAGCAGCCTGTCAGGGGGTCTACCGGGGAAACTGTTTTTT. Translating it yields CASSLSGGLPGKLFF.

The chain combines TRBV15 with TRBJ2-5; 7 bases match TRBD2. With the DNA end fitting TRBJ2-7 better, the J assignment may be wrong. CDR1 is LNHNV and CDR2 is YYDKDF in the germline V gene (reference sequence). The CDR3 covers 14 residues. CDR3 sequence reads: CATSRGISGYEQYF. As DNA, the CDR3 is TGTGCCACCAGCAGAGGTATTAGCGGGTACGAGCAGTACTTC.

This clone was counted once. The V call is TRBV5-1, the J call TRBJ1-2; D perhaps matches TRBD1 (5 bases). V was cut by 0 bases and J by 8 bases, with 11 bases left in between. Germline V gives CDR1 SGHRS, CDR2 YFSETQ. The CDR3 loop spans 13 amino acids. CDR3 sequence: CASSLGGTNGYTF. The DNA of the CDR3 is TGCGCCAGCAGCTTGGGAGGGACTAACGGCTACACCTTC.

The V and J genes are TRBV19 and TRBJ2-3; 7 bases are shared with TRBD1. The CDR3 spans 13 residues. CDR1 is LNHDA, CDR2 SQIVND, per germline (reference sequence). Losses at the gene ends were 2 bases for V and 5 bases for J; bases not matched to a gene: 1. CDR3 loop: CASSINRGDTQYF. CDR3 in DNA: TGTGCCAGTAGTATAAACAGGGGAGATACGCAGTATTTT.

The chain combines TRBV4-3 with TRBJ1-6, with D tentatively TRBD1 (6 bases). The CDR3 length is 15 residues. Germline V CDR1 and CDR2: LGHNA, YSLEER. Trimming removed 4 bases from V and 7 bases from J, with 14 bases in between. The CDR3 bases are TGCGCCAGCAGCCTAAACAGGGTGCAGAATTCACCCCTCCACTTT. Translated, it gives CASSLNRVQNSPLHF.

This clone appeared once. The V and J genes are TRBV30 and TRBJ1-1; possible D gene TRBD1, 5 bases. Germline V CDR1 and CDR2: GTSNPN, SVGIG (reference sequence). Trimming removed 2 bases at V and 1 base at J, with 8 bases between. The CDR3 has 13 amino acids. CDR3 loop: CAWSRGPNTEAFF. CDR3 sequence (DNA): TGTGCCTGGAGTAGGGGCCCGAACACTGAAGCTTTCTTT.

This chain connects TRBV9 to TRBJ1-3; 9 bases are shared with TRBD1. The CDR3 has 17 amino acids. The germline CDR1 and CDR2 sequences are SGDLS and YYNGEE. With V trimmed by 4 bases and J by 0 bases, 8 bases remained unmatched. CDR3 amino acids: CASSLQTGGYSGNTIYF. The CDR3 DNA sequence: TGTGCCAGCAGCCTCCAGACAGGGGGATACTCTGGAAACACCATATATTTT.

The chain has TRBV11-2 and TRBJ2-7, with 13 bases identical to TRBD2. V lost 6 bases to trimming and J lost 2 bases; unmatched junction nucleotides: 4. The CDR3 has 15 amino acids. Germline V gene data show CDR1 as SGHAT and CDR2 as FQNNGV. In DNA form, the CDR3 reads TGTGCCAGCAGTCGCGGACTAGCGGGAGCCTACGAGCAGTACTTC. Its translation: CASSRGLAGAYEQYF.

The chain is built from TRBV6-4 and TRBJ1-2; no clear D gene. The CDR3 totals 14 residues. CDR1 is MRHNA, CDR2 SNTAGT, per germline. The V gene lost 0 bases and the J gene lost 8 bases, with 13 bases spanning the gap. The CDR3 reads CASSDSTRVGGYTF. CDR3 DNA sequence: TGTGCCAGCAGTGACTCGACGAGGGTCGGAGGCTACACCTTC.

The chain joins TRBV4-3 to TRBJ2-7; D ambiguous. CDR1 and CDR2 from the germline V gene are LGHNA and YSLEER. V lost 0 bases, J lost 2 bases, and 5 bases lay in between. This CDR3 comprises 13 residues. The DNA of the CDR3 is TGCGCCAGCAGCCAAGACCGTGCCTACGAGCAGTACTTC. Protein sequence: CASSQDRAYEQYF.

The chain uses TRBV11-2 and TRBJ2-7; TRBD2 might be the D (5 bases). Germline V lookup: CDR1 SGHAT, CDR2 FQNNGV. The CDR3 is 14 amino acids. V was pared by 2 bases and J by 7 bases, with 15 bases between. The DNA for the CDR3 is TGTGCCAGCAGCTTACTGGCTTATGAGCGGGAGCAGTACTTC. Translation gives CASSLLAYEREQYF.

The genes are TRBV5-1 and TRBJ1-4, with D possibly being TRBD1 (5 bases). The CDR3 is 17 amino acids. Trimming pared 4 bases from V and 0 bases from J, leaving 16 bases between. The germline V gene encodes CDR1 SGHRS and CDR2 YFSETQ. For the CDR3, the DNA is TGCGCCAGCAGCCAAGCCGGGACCTATGCAACTAATGAAAAACTGTTTTTT. Amino acids: CASSQAGTYATNEKLFF.

This sequence joins TRBV5-1 and TRBJ2-3, with TRBD1 as a possible D gene (6 bases). The CDR3 spans 15 residues. Germline CDR1 SGHRS, CDR2 YFSETQ. Between the trimmed V and J ends, which lost 2 bases and 7 bases, there was a span of 17 bases. CDR3 loop: CASSFSRVGTHTQYF. The CDR3, as DNA: TGCGCCAGCAGCTTCTCCCGAGTCGGGACACATACGCAGTATTTT. Together with reference TRBV5-1 and TRBJ2-3, the CDR3 gives the full variable domain: KAGVTQTPRYLIKTRGQQVTLSCSPISGHRSVSWYQQTPGQGLQFLFEYFSETQRNKGNFPGRFSGRQFSNSRSEMNVSTLELGDSALYLCASSFSRVGTHTQYFGPGTRLTVL.

The chain combines TRBV5-4 with TRBJ1-5; D is undetermined. Between the trimmed V and J ends, which lost 6 bases and 4 bases, there was a span of 20 bases. Germline lookup yields CDR1 SGHNT and CDR2 YYREEE (reference sequence). The CDR3 is 16 residues long. For the CDR3, the DNA is TGTGCCAGCATCCGTAGTATCCCGGAAAAAAATCAGCCCCAGCATTTT. Amino acid sequence: CASIRSIPEKNQPQHF.

The genes are TRBV18 and TRBJ2-7; D remains ambiguous. V lost 3 bases and J 6 bases, leaving 15 bases between the germline ends. CDR1 is KGHSH and CDR2 is LQKENI in the germline V gene. This CDR3 spans 14 amino acids. The CDR3 spells CASSPQTMGSEQYF. The CDR3 coding sequence is TGTGCCAGCTCACCCCAAACCATGGGTTCCGAGCAGTACTTC.

The chain has TRBV19 and TRBJ2-1; TRBD2 aligns across 11 bases. The J segment lost 5 bases and the V segment lost 6 bases, leaving 9 bases of the junction unmatched. The CDR3 consists of 16 residues. Per the germline V gene, CDR1 is LNHDA and CDR2 is SQIVND (reference sequence). The CDR3 DNA reads TGTGCCAGTAGATTAGCGGGAGGGCCGGGGCACAATGAGCAGTTCTTC. Amino acid sequence: CASRLAGGPGHNEQFF.

The chain is built from TRBV6-7 and TRBJ2-7; 9 positions match TRBD1. TRBV6-7 is an ORF; its function is uncertain. CDR3 length: 14 residues. V was pared by 9 bases and J by 4 bases, with 10 bases of the junction left unmatched. As DNA, the CDR3 is TGTGCCAGTCAGACCGGGACAGGGTTTTACGAGCAGTACTTC. Translated, it gives CASQTGTGFYEQYF.

The chain's CDR3 is CASLKDPGANVLTF. The CDR3 DNA reads TGCGCCAGCCTCAAGGATCCTGGGGCCAACGTCCTGACTTTC. The chain joins TRBV5-1 to TRBJ2-6; D call uncertain. CDR3 size: 14 residues. The ends were cut back, 7 bases at V and 2 bases at J, with 10 bases in the middle. CDR1 SGHRS and CDR2 YFSETQ come from the germline V gene.

This chain connects TRBV29-1 to TRBJ2-2; TRBD1 agrees at 12 bases. CDR1 and CDR2 (germline): SQVTM, ANQGSEA. V lost 6 bases to trimming and J lost 0 bases; unmatched junction nucleotides: 5. The CDR3 has 16 amino acids. CDR3 residues: CSVRDRGHANTGELFF. For the CDR3, the DNA is TGCAGCGTCAGGGACAGGGGGCATGCGAACACCGGGGAGCTGTTTTTT.

This sequence joins TRBV27 and TRBJ2-5; D unclear. The CDR3 loop spans 13 amino acids. Germline CDR1 is MNHEY and CDR2 is SMNVEV (reference sequence). Trimming took 3 bases from V and 4 from J, leaving 9 bases between them. CDR3 in DNA: TGTGCCAGCAGTTTTTCAGTCAGAGAGACCCAGTACTTC. Its translation is CASSFSVRETQYF.

The V and J genes are TRBV7-3 and TRBJ2-7; D may be TRBD1 or TRBD2 (5 bases each). This CDR3 region has 13 residues. V lost 5 bases, J lost 6 bases, and 14 bases lay in between. Germline V gene sequence: CDR1 SGHTA, CDR2 FQGTGA. The CDR3 nucleotides read TGTGCCAGCAGCCTCGACGGGGCAGCCGAGCAGTACTTC. Translating gives CASSLDGAAEQYF. The full variable domain, with the rest looked up from reference TRBV7-3 and TRBJ2-7, is GAGVSQTPSNKVTEKGKYVELRCDPISGHTALYWYRQSLGQGPEFLIYFQGTGAADDSGLPNDRFFAVRPEGSVSTLKIQRTERGDSAVYLCASSLDGAAEQYFGPGTRLTVT.